The clone carrying this T cell receptor (beta chain) was picked up a small number of times. The source of the sample is a study of OX40 agonist ivuxolimab in advanced cancers. The overall study: The dose-escalation group included hepatocellular carcinoma, melanoma, renal cell carcinoma and head and neck cancer. Three patients got partial responses; one had hepatocellular carcinoma and two had cutaneous melanoma.

TCRdb's table, derived via immunoSEQ multiplex PCR, lists solely in-frame clones and lacks some. The repertoire includes more than 65,000 clones, approximately 85% of them detected once, and roughly 15% sits in the top ten. Germline loops: CDR1 WNHNN, CDR2 SYGVQD (reference sequence). Trimming cost V 4 bases and J 12 bases, with 18 bases left between them. The CDR3 consists of 13 residues. This TCR came from an adult with an advanced solid tumor such as melanoma, head and neck, liver or kidney cancer. The sample was CD4+ or CD8+ T cells sorted from blood, taken in a trial of the OX40 agonist ivuxolimab. The genes are TRBV10-1 and TRBJ1-2, with D maybe TRBD1 (5 bases). CDR3 loop: CASSGGLTLPHTF. DNA of the CDR3: TGCGCCAGCAGTGGGGGACTTACTCTTCCGCACACCTTC.